The rows below give T cell receptor beta chains drawn from one sample of a study of T cell responses to AZD1222 COVID-19 vaccine. Some clones are missing from TCRdb's copy, which holds only in-frame ones; the method was immunoSEQ multiplex PCR. This sample has around 160,000 clones; approximately 89% occur once, and the top ten carry about 16%. The specimen was peripheral blood, collected on day 0 of AZD1222 vaccination. These receptors all stem from an adult in good health. CDR3s include the opening cysteine and the closing phenylalanine or tryptophan. D genes are given only for firm matches. The listing skips clone size in some rows; elsewhere it reads once, few, many or a size class.

J | V | D | size | CDR3 | DNA
TRBJ1-3 | TRBV3-1/TRBV3-2 | NA | NA | CASSQAPGTSGNTIYF | TGTGCCAGCAGCCAAGCCCCGGGAACTTCTGGAAACACCATATATTTT
TRBJ1-2 | TRBV6-5 | NA | once | CASSYSGLFYGYTF | TGTGCCAGCAGTTACTCAGGCCTTTTCTATGGCTACACCTTC
TRBJ2-7 | TRBV7-2 | TRBD1 | NA | CASSLGTVSYEQYF | TGTGCCAGCAGCCTAGGGACAGTATCCTACGAGCAGTACTTC
TRBJ1-3 | TRBV15 | NA | NA | CATSRDGGTGNTIYF | TGTGCCACCAGCAGAGACGGAGGGACTGGAAACACCATATATTTT
TRBJ2-3 | TRBV14 | TRBD2 | NA | CASSLTSGGADTQYF | TGTGCCAGCAGCCTCACTAGCGGGGGGGCGGATACGCAGTATTTT
TRBJ1-2 | TRBV19 | NA | NA | CASSMREYGYTF | TGTGCCAGTAGTATGAGGGAGTATGGCTACACCTTC
TRBJ1-1 | TRBV6-2/TRBV6-3 | NA | NA | CASSYSGEGLMNTEAFF | TGTGCCAGCAGTTACTCGGGCGAGGGATTAATGAACACTGAAGCTTTCTTT
TRBJ1-1 | TRBV6-5 | TRBD1 | NA | CASSRLGTANTEAFF | TGTGCCAGCAGCCGCCTCGGGACAGCGAACACTGAAGCTTTCTTT
TRBJ2-7 | TRBV4-1 | TRBD2 | NA | CASSHTPEDPLAGSYEQYF | TGCGCCAGCAGCCACACTCCGGAAGATCCGCTAGCGGGATCCTACGAGCAGTACTTC
TRBJ1-5 | TRBV27 | TRBD1 | NA | CASRLDRGPNQPQHF | TGTGCCAGCCGTTTGGACAGGGGGCCGAATCAGCCCCAGCATTTT
TRBJ1-6 | TRBV4-2 | TRBD1 | once | CASSQGDRDNSPLHF | TGTGCCAGCAGCCAAGGCGACAGGGATAATTCACCCCTCCACTTT
TRBJ1-2 | TRBV7-3 | TRBD1 | NA | CASSAGQGYGYTF | TGTGCCAGCAGCGCCGGACAGGGGTATGGCTACACCTTC
TRBJ2-1 | TRBV4-1 | TRBD2 | NA | CASSKPGLAGVEQFF | TGCGCCAGCAGCAAACCGGGACTAGCGGGGGTTGAGCAGTTCTTC
TRBJ2-7 | TRBV28 | NA | NA | CASSDRYEQYF | TGTGCCAGCAGCGACAGGTACGAGCAGTACTTC
TRBJ1-1 | TRBV19 | NA | NA | CASGFQGGTEAFF | TGTGCCAGCGGTTTCCAAGGGGGCACTGAAGCTTTCTTT
TRBJ1-3 | TRBV27 | TRBD1 | NA | CASSYRGPGNTIYF | TGTGCCAGCAGCTACAGGGGGCCTGGAAACACCATATATTTT
TRBJ2-1 | TRBV10-3 | NA | NA | CAISRGTLPYNEQFF | TGTGCCATCAGTCGTGGGACGCTACCCTACAATGAGCAGTTCTTC
TRBJ1-2 | TRBV30 | TRBD1 | NA | CAWNRDSYGYTF | TGTGCCTGGAATCGGGACAGCTATGGCTACACCTTC
TRBJ1-2 | TRBV21-1 | NA | NA | CASSKRGNRNGYTF | TGTGCCAGCAGCAAACGGGGGAACAGAAATGGCTACACCTTC
TRBJ1-5 | TRBV6-5 | NA | NA | CASSYSGARGNQPQHF | TGTGCCAGCAGTTACTCAGGGGCTAGGGGCAATCAGCCCCAGCATTTT
TRBJ1-2 | TRBV9 | NA | NA | CASSPAGSANYGYTF | TGTGCCAGCAGCCCGGCCGGGAGCGCTAACTATGGCTACACCTTC
TRBJ1-4 | TRBV6-5 | TRBD1 | NA | CASSNRQGSEKLFF | TGTGCCAGCAGTAATCGACAGGGGTCTGAAAAACTGTTTTTT
TRBJ2-1 | TRBV9 | TRBD1 | NA | CASSPFGDRGLNEQFF | TGTGCCAGCAGCCCATTTGGGGACAGGGGGCTCAATGAGCAGTTCTTC
TRBJ1-4 | TRBV19 | NA | NA | CASRPVGGREEKLFF | TGTGCCAGTAGGCCCGTGGGGGGGCGTGAGGAAAAACTGTTTTTT
TRBJ1-1 | TRBV28 | NA | NA | CASSLLVTEAFF | TGTGCCAGCAGTTTACTTGTCACTGAAGCTTTCTTT
TRBJ2-2 | TRBV6-4 | NA | NA | CASSGGADTGELFF | TGTGCCAGCAGTGGTGGGGCGGACACCGGGGAGCTGTTTTTT
TRBJ1-2 | TRBV5-5 | NA | NA | CASSSAGTYNYGYTF | TGTGCCAGCAGCTCCGCTGGCACCTATAACTATGGCTACACCTTC
TRBJ2-5 | TRBV19 | TRBD2 | NA | CASSTGTSYETQYF | TGTGCCAGTAGTACCGGGACTAGCTACGAGACCCAGTACTTC
TRBJ1-6 | TRBV13 | NA | once | CASSLGDRNSPLHF | TGTGCCAGCAGCTTAGGCGACAGAAATTCACCCCTCCACTTT
TRBJ2-2 | TRBV7-3 | NA | NA | CASSLLDGTGELFF | TGTGCCAGCAGCTTACTTGACGGCACCGGGGAGCTGTTTTTT